Listed here are 15 T cell receptor beta chains from one sample, sequenced in a study of T cell responses to AZD1222 COVID-19 vaccine. Libraries were prepared by immunoSEQ multiplex PCR; TCRdb keeps only in-frame clonotypes and omits some of them. Of around 80,000 clones in the sample, 70% to 90% were seen once. The sample in question was peripheral blood, obtained 28 days after the second AZD1222 dose. These receptors were obtained from an adult who received the AZD1222 COVID-19 vaccine.

The chain recombines TRBV30 with TRBJ2-7, with 8 bases that match TRBD2. Germline V gives CDR1 GTSNPN, CDR2 SVGIG (reference sequence). J gave up 3 bases and V 0 bases, and 7 bases lay outside the gene matches. The CDR3 sequence is 15 residues long. The CDR3: CAWSVLSGGLYEQYF. The DNA for the CDR3 is TGTGCCTGGAGTGTACTAAGCGGGGGACTCTACGAGCAGTACTTC.

The chain recombines TRBV3-1 (or the pseudogene TRBV3-2) with TRBJ1-1; D is unresolved. Germline CDR1 reads LGHDT; CDR2 reads YNNKEL (reference sequence). The CDR3 consists of 14 residues. Trimming took 0 bases from V and 2 from J, leaving 7 bases between them. The CDR3 region is CASSQDPGNTEAFF. The CDR3 nucleotides read TGTGCCAGCAGCCAAGACCCAGGCAACACTGAAGCTTTCTTT.

The chain couples TRBV27 to TRBJ2-7, with D maybe TRBD1 (5 bases). Germline V gene data show CDR1 as MNHEY and CDR2 as SMNVEV (reference sequence). Trimming shortened V by 6 bases and J by 2 bases, and 11 bases separated the two germline ends. The CDR3 extends over 13 amino acids. The CDR3: CASRGPNAYEQYF. CDR3 nucleotide sequence: TGTGCCAGCAGGGGGCCAAACGCCTACGAGCAGTACTTC.

In this sample, this clone turned up a few times. V usage is TRBV19 and J usage is TRBJ1-6; unclear D gene. Germline CDR1 is LNHDA and CDR2 is SQIVND (reference sequence). V was cut by 9 bases and J by 7 bases, with 19 bases left in between. There are 15 residues in the CDR3. CDR3 region: CASRTQEGRNSPLHF. The CDR3 bases are TGTGCCAGCCGAACTCAAGAGGGTCGAAATTCACCCCTCCACTTT.

The genes are TRBV5-1 and TRBJ1-6, with D unresolved. Germline CDR1 is SGHRS and CDR2 is YFSETQ. The CDR3 is 13 residues long. The germline V and J ends were trimmed by 1 base and 4 bases, with 3 bases remaining between them. This chain's CDR3 is CASSLTYNSPLHF. The CDR3 bases are TGCGCCAGCAGCTTGACTTATAATTCACCCCTCCACTTT.

The chain combines TRBV2 with TRBJ2-7; TRBD1 is a possible D gene (5 bases). V lost 1 base to trimming and J lost 4 bases, with 8 bases between them. The CDR3 loop spans 13 amino acids. Per the germline V gene, CDR1 is SNHLY and CDR2 is FYNNEI. The DNA for the CDR3 is TGTGCCAGCAGTGAAGGACAGCCTTACGAGCAGTACTTC. Amino acids: CASSEGQPYEQYF.

V usage is TRBV6-5 and J usage is TRBJ1-1; 10 bases map to TRBD1. V shed 6 bases and J 10 bases; nucleotides not matched to a gene: 11. This CDR3 has 14 amino acids. Per germline, CDR1 MNHEY and CDR2 SVGAGI. CDR3 in DNA: TGTGCCAGCAGGCGAATGGACAGGGGGACCGGAGCTTTCTTT. Encoded protein: CASRRMDRGTGAFF.

V is TRBV5-1 and J is TRBJ2-5; 7 nucleotides agree with TRBD1. V shed 2 bases, J shed 5 bases, and the junction held 6 bases outside the gene matches. Germline lookup yields CDR1 SGHRS and CDR2 YFSETQ. The CDR3 runs 14 residues. The CDR3 sequence is CASSFTGEWETQYF. CDR3 sequence (DNA): TGCGCCAGCAGCTTTACAGGGGAATGGGAGACCCAGTACTTC. Full variable domain (rest looked up from reference TRBV5-1 and TRBJ2-5): KAGVTQTPRYLIKTRGQQVTLSCSPISGHRSVSWYQQTPGQGLQFLFEYFSETQRNKGNFPGRFSGRQFSNSRSEMNVSTLELGDSALYLCASSFTGEWETQYFGPGTRLLVL.

For this clone: Other DNA variants within this sample encode the same CDR3. This chain uses TRBV12-3 or TRBV12-4 with TRBJ2-7, with a possible D match to TRBD2 (5 bases). The CDR3 consists of 13 residues. Trimming removed 3 bases from V and 2 bases from J, with 8 bases in between. As DNA, the CDR3 is TGTGCCAGCAGTTTCGGAGGTGCCTACGAGCAGTACTTC. It is translated as CASSFGGAYEQYF.

The chain has TRBV7-9 and TRBJ1-4; 8 bases are a match to TRBD1. Germline V gene sequence: CDR1 SEHNR, CDR2 FQNEAQ (reference sequence). With 4 bases clipped from V and 11 bases from J, the junction kept 6 bases outside the gene matches. This CDR3 has 13 residues. CDR3 amino acids: CASSSLTGGKLFF. Here the CDR3 DNA reads TGTGCCAGCAGCTCTTTAACAGGGGGGAAACTGTTTTTT.

The chain combines TRBV5-4 with TRBJ2-7; possible D gene TRBD2, 5 bases. V was cut by 3 bases and J by 7 bases, with 20 bases left in between. There are 15 residues in the CDR3. Germline V lookup: CDR1 SGHNT, CDR2 YYREEE (reference sequence). The CDR3 sequence: CASSSDGLSLREQYF. In nucleotides, the CDR3 is TGTGCCAGCAGCTCGGACGGACTCTCTCTACGTGAGCAGTACTTC.

The genes are TRBV5-4 and TRBJ2-7; 8 positions match TRBD2. The CDR3 is 16 amino acids. With 0 bases clipped from V and 5 bases from J, the junction kept 10 bases outside the gene matches. Per the germline V gene, CDR1 is SGHNT and CDR2 is YYREEE (reference sequence). The CDR3 DNA reads TGTGCCAGCAGCTTGGCTCCGGGACTAGGAAGGAACGAGCAGTACTTC. Amino acids: CASSLAPGLGRNEQYF. Combining the CDR3 with reference TRBV5-4 and TRBJ2-7 gives the whole variable domain ETGVTQSPTHLIKTRGQQVTLRCSSQSGHNTVSWYQQALGQGPQFIFQYYREEENGRGNFPPRFSGLQFPNYSSELNVNALELDDSALYLCASSLAPGLGRNEQYFGPGTRLTVT.

The chain joins TRBV18 to TRBJ1-1; D might be TRBD1 (6 bases). Per germline, CDR1 KGHSH and CDR2 LQKENI. The length of the CDR3 is 15 residues. The germline V and J ends were trimmed by 4 bases and 0 bases, with 12 bases remaining between them. CDR3 region: CASSHNRALNTEAFF. CDR3 in DNA: TGTGCCAGCTCACACAACAGGGCCTTGAACACTGAAGCTTTCTTT.

V is TRBV12-5 and J is TRBJ1-3; D uncertain. The V end was cut by 1 base, the J end by 2 bases, with 3 bases between. This CDR3 spans 13 amino acids. Germline V gives CDR1 LGHNT, CDR2 FRNRAP. In DNA, the CDR3 is TGTGCTAGTGGTTTGGAGCCTGGAAACACCATATATTTT. The encoded protein is CASGLEPGNTIYF.

The gene calls are TRBV9 and TRBJ1-5; 12 bases map to TRBD1. Looked up from germline, CDR1 is SGDLS and CDR2 is YYNGEE. V lost 5 bases to trimming and J lost 4 bases; unmatched junction nucleotides: 4. The length of the CDR3 is 15 residues. The CDR3: CASSGTGGANQPQHF. DNA of the CDR3: TGTGCCAGCAGTGGGACAGGGGGCGCGAATCAGCCCCAGCATTTT.